The clone carrying this TCR beta chain has a single count. Measured with immunoSEQ multiplex PCR; TCRdb has only the in-frame clones, and not every one. The data show about 70,000 clones, with 60% to 85% seen just once and 21% held by the top ten. The data originate from a study of blood T cell repertoires in COVID-19. Study details: The samples span acute and convalescent COVID-19 from the United States, Italy and Spain.

Material for sequencing was peripheral blood. This sequence originates from a man between 65 and 85 years old with acute or convalescent COVID-19.

The CDR3: CASSPGDRLAYEQYF. For the CDR3, the DNA is TGTGCCAGCTCACCCGGGGACAGGTTAGCCTACGAGCAGTACTTC. The J gene is TRBJ2-7, the V gene TRBV18; TRBD1 aligns across 8 bases. The V segment lost 3 bases and the J segment 2 bases; nucleotides outside the gene matches: 6. The length of the CDR3 is 15 residues. CDR1 and CDR2 (germline): KGHSH, LQKENI.